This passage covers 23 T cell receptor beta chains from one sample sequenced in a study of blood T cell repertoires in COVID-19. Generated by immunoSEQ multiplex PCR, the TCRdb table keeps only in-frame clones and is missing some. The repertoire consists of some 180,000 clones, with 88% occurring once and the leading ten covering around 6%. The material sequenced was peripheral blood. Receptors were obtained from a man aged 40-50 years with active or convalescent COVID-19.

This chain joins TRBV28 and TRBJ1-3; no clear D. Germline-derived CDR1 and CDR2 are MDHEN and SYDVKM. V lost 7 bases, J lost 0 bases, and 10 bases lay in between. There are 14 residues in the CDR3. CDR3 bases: TGTGCCAGCACCGCCCAGTTCTCTGGAAACACCATATATTTT. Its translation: CASTAQFSGNTIYF. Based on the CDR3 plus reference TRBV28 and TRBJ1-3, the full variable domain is DVKVTQSSRYLVKRTGEKVFLECVQDMDHENMFWYRQDPGLGLRLIYFSYDVKMKEKGDIPEGYSVSREKKERFSLILESASTNQTSMYLCASTAQFSGNTIYFGEGSWLTVV.

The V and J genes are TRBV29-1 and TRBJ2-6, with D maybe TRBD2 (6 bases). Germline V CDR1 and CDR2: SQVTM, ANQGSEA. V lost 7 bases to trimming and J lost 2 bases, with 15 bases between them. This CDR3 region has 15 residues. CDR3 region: CSALSEGAGANVLTF. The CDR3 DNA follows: TGCAGCGCCCTGTCGGAGGGAGCTGGGGCCAACGTCCTGACTTTC. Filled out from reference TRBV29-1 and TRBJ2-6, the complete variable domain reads SAVISQKPSRDICQRGTSLTIQCQVDSQVTMMFWYRQQPGQSLTLIATANQGSEATYESGFVIDKFPISRPNLTFSTLTVSNMSPEDSSIYLCSALSEGAGANVLTFGAGSRLTVL.

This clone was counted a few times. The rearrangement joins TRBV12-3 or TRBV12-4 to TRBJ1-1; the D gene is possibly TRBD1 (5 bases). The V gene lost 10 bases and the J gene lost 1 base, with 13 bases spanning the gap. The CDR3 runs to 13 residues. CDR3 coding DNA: TGTGCCACCAAGGGACTGGAGAACACTGAAGCTTTCTTT. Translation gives CATKGLENTEAFF.

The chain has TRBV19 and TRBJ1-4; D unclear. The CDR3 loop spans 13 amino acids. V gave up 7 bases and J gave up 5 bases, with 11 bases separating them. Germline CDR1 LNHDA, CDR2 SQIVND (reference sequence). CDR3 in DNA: TGTGCCAGTATTTCGCGGGAAAATGAAAAACTGTTTTTT. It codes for CASISRENEKLFF.

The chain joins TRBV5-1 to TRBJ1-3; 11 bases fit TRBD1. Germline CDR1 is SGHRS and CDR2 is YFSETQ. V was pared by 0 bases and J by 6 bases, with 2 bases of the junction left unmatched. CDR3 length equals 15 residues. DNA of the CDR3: TGCGCCAGCAGCTTGGGAGGACAGGGGGCAAACACCATATATTTT. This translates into CASSLGGQGANTIYF.

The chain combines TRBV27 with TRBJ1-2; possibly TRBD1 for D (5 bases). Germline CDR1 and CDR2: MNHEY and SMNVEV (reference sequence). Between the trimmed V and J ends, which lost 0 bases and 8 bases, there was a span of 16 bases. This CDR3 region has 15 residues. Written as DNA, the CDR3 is TGTGCCAGCAGTTTATCGGGGGGGTTTTCGTCCGGCTACACCTTC. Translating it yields CASSLSGGFSSGYTF.

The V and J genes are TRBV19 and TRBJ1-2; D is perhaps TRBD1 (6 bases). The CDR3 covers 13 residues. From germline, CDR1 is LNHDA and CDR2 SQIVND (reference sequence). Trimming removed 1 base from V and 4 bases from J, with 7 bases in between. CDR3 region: CASSIGQVYGYTF. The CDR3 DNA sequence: TGTGCCAGTAGTATAGGACAGGTCTATGGCTACACCTTC.

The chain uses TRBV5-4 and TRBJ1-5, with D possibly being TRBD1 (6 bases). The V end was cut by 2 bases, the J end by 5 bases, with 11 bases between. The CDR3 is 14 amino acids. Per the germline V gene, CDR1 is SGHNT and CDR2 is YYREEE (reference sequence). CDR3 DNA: TGTGCCAGCAGCTTTGGGGGCGCCGATCAGCCCCAGCATTTT. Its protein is CASSFGGADQPQHF.

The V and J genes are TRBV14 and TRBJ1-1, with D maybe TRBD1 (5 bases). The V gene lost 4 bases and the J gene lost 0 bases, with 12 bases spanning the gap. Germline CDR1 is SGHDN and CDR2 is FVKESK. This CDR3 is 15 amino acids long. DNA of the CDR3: TGTGCCAGCAGCCCCCTGGGGGGAATGAACACTGAAGCTTTCTTT. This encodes CASSPLGGMNTEAFF.

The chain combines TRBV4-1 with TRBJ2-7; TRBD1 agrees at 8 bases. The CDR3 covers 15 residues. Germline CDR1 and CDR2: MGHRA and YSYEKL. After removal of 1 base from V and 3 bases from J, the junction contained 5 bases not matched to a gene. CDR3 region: CASSQGRDRRYEQYF. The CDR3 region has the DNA TGCGCCAGCAGCCAAGGCCGGGACAGGCGCTACGAGCAGTACTTC.

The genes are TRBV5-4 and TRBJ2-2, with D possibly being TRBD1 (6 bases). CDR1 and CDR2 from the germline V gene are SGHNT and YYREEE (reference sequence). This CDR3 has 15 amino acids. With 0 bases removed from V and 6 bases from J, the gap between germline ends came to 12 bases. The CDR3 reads CASSLATGFPGELFF. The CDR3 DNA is TGTGCCAGCAGCTTGGCTACAGGGTTCCCCGGGGAGCTGTTTTTT.

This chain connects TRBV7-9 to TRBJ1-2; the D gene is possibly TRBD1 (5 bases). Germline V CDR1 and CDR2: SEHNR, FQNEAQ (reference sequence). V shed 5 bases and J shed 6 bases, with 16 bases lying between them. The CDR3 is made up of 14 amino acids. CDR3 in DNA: TGTGCCAGCAGCACGGGGGAGGGAGTCAATGGCTACACCTTC. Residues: CASSTGEGVNGYTF.

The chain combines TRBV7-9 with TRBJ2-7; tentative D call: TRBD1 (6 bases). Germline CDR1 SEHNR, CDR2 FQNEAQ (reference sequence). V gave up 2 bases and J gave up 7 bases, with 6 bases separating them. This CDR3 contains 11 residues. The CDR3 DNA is TGTGCCAGCAGCTTAACAGGGGAGCAGTACTTC. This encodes CASSLTGEQYF.

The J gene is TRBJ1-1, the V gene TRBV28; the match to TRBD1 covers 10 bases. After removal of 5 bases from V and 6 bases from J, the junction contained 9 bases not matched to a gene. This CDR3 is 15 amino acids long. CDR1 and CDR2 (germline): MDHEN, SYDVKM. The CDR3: CASSLDRGQLSEAFF. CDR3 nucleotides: TGTGCCAGCAGTCTAGACAGGGGGCAATTATCTGAAGCTTTCTTT.

CDR3 protein: CASSIRQVGDTQYF. For the CDR3, the DNA is TGTGCCAGTAGTATTCGACAGGTTGGTGATACGCAGTATTTT. The chain couples TRBV19 to TRBJ2-3; TRBD1 might be the D (6 bases). CDR1 and CDR2 (germline): LNHDA, SQIVND (reference sequence). V was cut by 3 bases and J by 6 bases, with 13 bases left in between. This CDR3 spans 14 amino acids.

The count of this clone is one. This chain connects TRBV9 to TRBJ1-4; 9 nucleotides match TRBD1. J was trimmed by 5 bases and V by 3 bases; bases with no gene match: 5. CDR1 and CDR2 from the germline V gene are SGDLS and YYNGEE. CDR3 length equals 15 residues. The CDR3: CASSGIGQGNEKLFF. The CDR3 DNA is TGTGCCAGCAGCGGCATCGGACAGGGGAATGAAAAACTGTTTTTT. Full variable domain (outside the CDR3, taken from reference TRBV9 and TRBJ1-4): DSGVTQTPKHLITATGQRVTLRCSPRSGDLSVYWYQQSLDQGLQFLIQYYNGEERAKGNILERFSAQQFPDLHSELNLSSLELGDSALYFCASSGIGQGNEKLFFGSGTQLSVL.

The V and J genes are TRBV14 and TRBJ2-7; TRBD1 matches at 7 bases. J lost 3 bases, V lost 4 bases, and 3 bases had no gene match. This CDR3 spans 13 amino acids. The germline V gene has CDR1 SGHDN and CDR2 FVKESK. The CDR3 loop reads CASSRNRGYEQYF. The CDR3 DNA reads TGTGCCAGCAGCCGTAACAGGGGCTACGAGCAGTACTTC.

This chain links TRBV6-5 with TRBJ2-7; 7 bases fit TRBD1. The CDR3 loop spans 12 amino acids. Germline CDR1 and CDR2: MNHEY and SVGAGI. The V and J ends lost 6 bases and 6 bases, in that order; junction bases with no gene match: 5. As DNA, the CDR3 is TGTGCCAGCAGCCGGGACAGAGCCGAGCAGTACTTC. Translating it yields CASSRDRAEQYF.

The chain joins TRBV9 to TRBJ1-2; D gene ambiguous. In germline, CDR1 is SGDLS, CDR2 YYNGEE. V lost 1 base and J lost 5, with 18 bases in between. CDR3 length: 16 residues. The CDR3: CASSVLAGHPQYGYTF. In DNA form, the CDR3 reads TGTGCCAGCAGCGTACTTGCAGGCCACCCTCAATATGGCTACACCTTC. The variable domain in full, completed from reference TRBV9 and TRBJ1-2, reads DSGVTQTPKHLITATGQRVTLRCSPRSGDLSVYWYQQSLDQGLQFLIQYYNGEERAKGNILERFSAQQFPDLHSELNLSSLELGDSALYFCASSVLAGHPQYGYTFGSGTRLTVV.

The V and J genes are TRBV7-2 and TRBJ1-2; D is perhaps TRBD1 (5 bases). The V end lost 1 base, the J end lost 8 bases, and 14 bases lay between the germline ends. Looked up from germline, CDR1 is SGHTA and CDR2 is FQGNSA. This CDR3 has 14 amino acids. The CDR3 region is CASSLVMPGRGYTF. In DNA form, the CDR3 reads TGTGCCAGCAGCTTAGTAATGCCAGGGCGAGGCTACACCTTC.

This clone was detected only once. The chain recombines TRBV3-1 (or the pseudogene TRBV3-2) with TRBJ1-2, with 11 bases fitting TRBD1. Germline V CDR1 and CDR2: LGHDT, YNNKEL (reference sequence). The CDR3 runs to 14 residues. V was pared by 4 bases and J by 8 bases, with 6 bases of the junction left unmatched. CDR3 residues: CASSRGQGADGYTF. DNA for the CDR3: TGTGCCAGCAGCCGAGGACAGGGGGCAGACGGCTACACCTTC.

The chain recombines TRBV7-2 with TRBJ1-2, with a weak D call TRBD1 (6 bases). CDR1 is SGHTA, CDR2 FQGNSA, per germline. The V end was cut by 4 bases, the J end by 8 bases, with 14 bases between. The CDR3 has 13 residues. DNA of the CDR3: TGTGCCAGCAGCTCGACCCTGACAGGCGGCTACACCTTC. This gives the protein CASSSTLTGGYTF.

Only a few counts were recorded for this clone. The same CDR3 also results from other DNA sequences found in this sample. The CDR3 here is CASSDRQGRYEQYF. CDR3 nucleotide sequence: TGTGCCAGCAGTGACCGACAGGGGAGGTACGAGCAGTACTTC. V usage is TRBV25-1 and J usage is TRBJ2-7, with 8 nucleotides matching TRBD1. Per germline, CDR1 MGHDK and CDR2 SYGVNS. The CDR3 is 14 amino acids. V dropped 3 bases and J dropped 4; count of bases not matched to a gene: 5.